A selection of T cell receptor beta chains follows, all from one sample in a study of regulatory T cells in long-lasting Graves disease. TCRdb ran MiXCR on the multiplex PCR reads and lists one entry per CDR3 protein. The sample lists some 220,000 distinct CDR3 sequences, roughly 19% occurring once. These data also featured in a second study, about T cells in Graves' hyperthyroidism and ophthalmopathy.

The sample in question was peripheral blood mononuclear cells (PBMCs), obtained at new diagnosis, from a patient treated with antithyroid drugs. The receptors stem from a woman in her 30s with Graves disease. The conserved cysteine and the conserved F or W are not part of the CDR3 here. Fields, in order: V gene, J gene, D gene, clone size, CDR3 protein. A D gene is named only where the DNA matches it firmly. Size is stated for part of the rows, as once, few or many counts, or as a class when the clone is expanded.

TRBV11-2	TRBJ2-1	TRBD2	-	ASSGGTSGGTSEQF
TRBV29-1	TRBJ1-4	-	many	SVESEEKLF
TRBV27	TRBJ1-1	-	many	ASSRGHHSEAF
TRBV12-3/TRBV12-4	TRBJ2-1	TRBD2	few	ASSFTSGPEDVQF
TRBV11-2	TRBJ2-3	-	-	ASSFRSGITDTQY
TRBV30	TRBJ2-1	-	once	AWSFGSPYNEQF
TRBV11-2	TRBJ1-1	-	many	ASSFTGFMNTEAF
TRBV12-3/TRBV12-4	TRBJ1-3	TRBD1	many	ASSTRGSGNTIY
TRBV3-1	TRBJ2-1	TRBD2	many	ASSQARLANEQF
TRBV18	TRBJ2-1	-	-	ASSPSDSSYNEQF
TRBV19	TRBJ1-5	-	many	ASSISVGGWTPQH
TRBV3-1	TRBJ1-2	-	many	ASSQAGDPYGYT
TRBV7-7	TRBJ2-3	-	many	ASSSNGDTQY
TRBV12-3/TRBV12-4	TRBJ2-1	TRBD2	many	ASSSAGGGANEQF
TRBV3-1	TRBJ1-5	-	many	ASSQDSGGNQPQH
TRBV6-1	TRBJ2-7	-	many	ASRGGGALEQY
TRBV6-5	TRBJ1-1	-	many	ASSFKMNTEAF
TRBV11-2	TRBJ2-7	-	many	ASSPAPRDEQY
TRBV18	TRBJ1-2	TRBD1	-	ASSPPEAGGIYGYT
TRBV19	TRBJ2-1	-	many	ASSPTVSNEQF
TRBV19	TRBJ1-1	TRBD1	-	ASKQGYTEAF
TRBV30	TRBJ1-4	-	many	AWRALSGGGKLF
TRBV2	TRBJ1-1	-	many	ASSERVAEAF
TRBV30	TRBJ1-5	-	many	AWSVRQSGNQPQH
TRBV6-2/TRBV6-3	TRBJ2-3	TRBD1	few	AIPTMDRGGLVDTQY
TRBV28	TRBJ2-7	-	many	ASRDTYEQY